This T cell receptor (beta chain) derives from a study of Ad26.COV2.S vaccination and SARS-CoV-2 variants. This clone was counted a few times. J was trimmed by 8 bases and V by 2 bases; bases with no gene match: 6. This CDR3 is built from 13 residues. Germline values: CDR1 SGHRS, CDR2 YFSETQ. Generated by immunoSEQ multiplex PCR, the TCRdb table keeps only in-frame clones and is missing some. This table has roughly 300,000 clones, 88% appearing once. Treatment specified: around 19 received Ad26.COV2.S at low or high dose, single or two shots; a few received placebo; per-sample allocation not given. Sampling was done on day 63 after the first vaccine or placebo injection. The donor's status was that of an adult aged 18-55 years in Boston.

The starting material was peripheral blood, obtained in a trial of Ad26.COV2.S vaccine versus placebo. The chain couples TRBV5-1 to TRBJ1-2, with 7 bases identical to TRBD1. The sequence came from a person aged 18 to 59 who received the Ad26.COV2.S COVID-19 vaccine or a placebo. The CDR3 protein is CASSFGQVYGYTF. The CDR3 DNA sequence: TGCGCCAGCAGCTTCGGACAGGTGTACGGCTACACCTTC.